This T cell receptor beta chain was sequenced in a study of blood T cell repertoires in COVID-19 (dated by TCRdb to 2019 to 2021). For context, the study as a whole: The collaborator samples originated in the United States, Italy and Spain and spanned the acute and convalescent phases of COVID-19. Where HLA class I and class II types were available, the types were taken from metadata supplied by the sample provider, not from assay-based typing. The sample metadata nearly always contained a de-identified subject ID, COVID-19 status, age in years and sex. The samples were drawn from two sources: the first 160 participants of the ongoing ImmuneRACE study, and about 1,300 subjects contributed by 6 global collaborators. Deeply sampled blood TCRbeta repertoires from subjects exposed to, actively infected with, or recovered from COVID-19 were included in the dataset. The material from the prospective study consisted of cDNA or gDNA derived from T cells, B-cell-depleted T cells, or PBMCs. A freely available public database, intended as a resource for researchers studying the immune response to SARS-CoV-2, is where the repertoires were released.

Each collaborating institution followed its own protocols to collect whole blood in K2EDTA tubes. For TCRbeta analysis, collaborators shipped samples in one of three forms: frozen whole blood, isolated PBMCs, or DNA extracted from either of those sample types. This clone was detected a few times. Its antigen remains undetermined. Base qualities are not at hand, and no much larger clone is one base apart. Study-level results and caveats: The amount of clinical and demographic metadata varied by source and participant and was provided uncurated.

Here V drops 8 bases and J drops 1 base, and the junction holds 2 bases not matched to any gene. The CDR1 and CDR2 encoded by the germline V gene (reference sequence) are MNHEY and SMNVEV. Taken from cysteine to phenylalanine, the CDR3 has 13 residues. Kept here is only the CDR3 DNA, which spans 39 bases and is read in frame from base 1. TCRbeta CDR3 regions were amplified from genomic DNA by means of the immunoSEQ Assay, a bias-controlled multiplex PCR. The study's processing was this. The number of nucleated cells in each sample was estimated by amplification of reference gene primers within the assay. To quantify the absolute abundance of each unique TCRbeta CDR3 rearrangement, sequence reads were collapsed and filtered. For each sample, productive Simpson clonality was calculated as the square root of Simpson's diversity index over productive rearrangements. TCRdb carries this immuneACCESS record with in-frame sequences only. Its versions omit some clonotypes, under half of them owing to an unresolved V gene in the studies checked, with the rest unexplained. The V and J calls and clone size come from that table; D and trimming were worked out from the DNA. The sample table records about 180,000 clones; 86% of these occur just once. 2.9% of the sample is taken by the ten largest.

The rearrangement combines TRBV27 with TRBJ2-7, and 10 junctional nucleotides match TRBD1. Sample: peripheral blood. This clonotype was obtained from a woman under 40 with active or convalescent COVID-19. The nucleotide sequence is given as TGTGCCAGCTGGACAGGGGGGTCCTACGAGCAGTACTTC. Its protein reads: CASWTGGSYEQYF.